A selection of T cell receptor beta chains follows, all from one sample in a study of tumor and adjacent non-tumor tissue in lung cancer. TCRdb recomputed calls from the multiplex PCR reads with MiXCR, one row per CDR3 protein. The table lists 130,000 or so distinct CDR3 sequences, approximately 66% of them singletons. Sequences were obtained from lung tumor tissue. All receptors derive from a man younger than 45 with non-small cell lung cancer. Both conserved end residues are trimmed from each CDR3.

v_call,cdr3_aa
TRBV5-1,ASRSAAQRKETQY
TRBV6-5,ARTIVGGETQY
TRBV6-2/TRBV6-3,TSSRGVYGYT
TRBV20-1,SARDHRASSYEQY
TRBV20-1,SARDGTDTQY
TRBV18,ASSPQGRVLYEQY
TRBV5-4,ASSPAAGGPTGTQY
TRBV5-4,ASSDRLAGGYEQY
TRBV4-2,ASSQDTQRGYTDTQY
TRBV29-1,SVHDAGYEQY
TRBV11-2,ANSPHRTIEQF
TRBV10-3,AISLGEDLGTDTQY
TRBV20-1,SAPSPETQY
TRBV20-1,SARVQRSSRREQN
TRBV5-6,ASSRPGQAHSPLY
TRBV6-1,ASSRRSTGARSEQF
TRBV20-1,NARTWPLEQF
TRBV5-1,ASSFDGRLNNEQF
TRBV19,ASSTPTGVNYGYT
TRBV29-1,SVEGISGTEAF
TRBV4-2,ASGPRGVYGNT
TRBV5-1,ASSFGKGNTIY
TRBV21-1,ASSGGRRCSYNEQF
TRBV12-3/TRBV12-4,ASSLGRGNIQY
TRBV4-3,ASSASGAGVSYEQY
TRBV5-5,ASSLWGGKETHY
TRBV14,ASSQSGTLSYSEQF
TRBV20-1,SARDGRGVPYNEQF